The rows below give T cell receptor beta chains drawn from one sample of a study of T cell repertoires in cytomegalovirus infection. TCRdb re-called the reads with MiXCR, one entry per CDR3 protein. This table holds roughly 500,000 distinct CDR3 sequences, 11% found once. Sequencing was carried out using PBMCs. Receptor source: a human donor in good health (CMV status not recorded). Some clones in this sample may be carry-over from other donors' samples. CDR3s include the opening cysteine and the closing phenylalanine or tryptophan. D genes are given only for firm matches. The listing skips clone size in some rows; elsewhere it reads once, few, many or a size class.

TRBV2	.	TRBJ2-3	14	many	CASSLTAYTDTQYF	TGTGCCAGCAGCTTGACGGCTTACACAGATACGCAGTATTTT
TRBV9	TRBD1	TRBJ1-4	15	few	CASSPRRGPNEKLFF	TGTGCCAGCAGCCCCCGAAGGGGGCCGAATGAAAAACTGTTTTTT
TRBV7-8	.	TRBJ2-7	15	many	CASSLAGDFAYEQYF	TGTGCCAGCAGCTTAGCCGGGGATTTTGCCTACGAGCAGTACTTC
TRBV20-1	.	TRBJ2-7	14	.	CSAEGGRGESEQYF	TGCAGTGCTGAGGGGGGCAGGGGAGAGAGCGAGCAGTACTTC
TRBV4-1	.	TRBJ2-7	16	many	CASSQGKRSSSYEQYF	TGCGCCAGCAGCCAAGGGAAGCGGTCGTCCTCCTACGAGCAGTACTTC
TRBV20-1	.	TRBJ1-2	14	.	CSARGRSEGYGYTF	TGCAGTGCTAGAGGCAGGTCGGAGGGCTATGGCTACACCTTC
TRBV19	.	TRBJ1-2	14	.	CASSIGPSSIGYTF	TGTGCCAGTAGTATAGGCCCTTCGTCTATTGGCTACACCTTC
TRBV10-3	TRBD1	TRBJ1-2	13	many	CAISLDRVDGYTF	TGTGCCATCAGCCTGGACAGGGTTGACGGCTACACCTTC
TRBV2	TRBD2	TRBJ2-5	13	many	CASSEETSGVGYF	TGTGCCAGCAGTGAAGAGACTAGCGGGGTAGGGTACTTC
TRBV14	.	TRBJ1-2	14	few	CASSVGRRAYGYTF	TGTGCCAGCAGCGTCGGCAGGAGAGCTTATGGCTACACCTTC
TRBV2	.	TRBJ2-7	12	few	CASREDGDEQYF	TGTGCCAGCAGGGAGGACGGGGACGAGCAGTACTTC
TRBV28	.	TRBJ2-2	20	many	CASSFSQVKGGSGHTGELFF	TGTGCCAGCAGTTTTTCCCAGGTTAAGGGGGGTTCGGGGCACACCGGGGAGCTGTTTTTT
TRBV3-1	.	TRBJ1-1	14	.	CASSPHRENTEAFF	TGTGCCAGCAGCCCTCACAGGGAGAACACTGAAGCTTTCTTT
TRBV2	.	TRBJ2-7	15	many	CASRSLGRTVYEQYF	TGTGCCAGCAGATCCCTCGGGAGAACGGTTTACGAGCAGTACTTC
TRBV28	TRBD2	TRBJ2-7	14	many	CASSSGTSRSRQYF	TGTGCCAGCAGTTCCGGGACTAGCAGATCCCGGCAGTACTTC
TRBV10-3	.	TRBJ2-5	12	many	CAISNRVETQYF	TGCGCGATATCAAACAGGGTGGAGACCCAGTACTTC
TRBV12-3/TRBV12-4	.	TRBJ1-3	15	many	CASSLGDPGGNTIYF	TGTGCCAGCAGTTTGGGTGATCCAGGTGGAAACACCATATATTTT
TRBV7-8	.	TRBJ1-1	17	many	CASSLVRSGASLTEAFF	TGTGCCAGCAGCTTAGTTAGGAGCGGGGCCTCGTTAACTGAAGCTTTCTTT
TRBV10-3	.	TRBJ2-7	17	few	CAISEVRGGILGYEQYF	TGTGCCATCAGTGAGGTCCGAGGCGGGATCTTAGGCTACGAGCAGTACTTC
TRBV7-2	.	TRBJ2-2	14	many	CASSGKGSTGELFF	TGTGCCAGCAGCGGAAAAGGGTCCACCGGGGAGCTGTTTTTT
TRBV7-2	.	TRBJ1-1	15	many	CASSRGLRKNTEAFF	TGTGCCAGCAGCCGAGGGCTCAGGAAGAACACTGAAGCTTTCTTT
TRBV20-1	TRBD2	TRBJ2-7	16	once	CSARPPGLAGEGEQYF	TGCAGTGCTAGGCCCCCGGGACTAGCGGGAGAGGGCGAGCAGTACTTC
TRBV7-2	.	TRBJ2-2	14	medium-sized	CASSLVRVAGELFF	TGTGCCAGCAGCTTAGTCAGGGTTGCCGGGGAGCTGTTTTTT
TRBV6-1	.	TRBJ2-7	14	few	CASSELASSYEQYF	TGTGCCAGCAGTGAACTGGCGTCTTCCTACGAGCAGTACTTC
TRBV19	TRBD2	TRBJ2-1	15	many	CASSIQASGTNEQFF	TGTGCCAGTAGTATTCAAGCTAGCGGGACCAATGAGCAGTTCTTC
TRBV19	.	TRBJ1-1	14	.	CASSSGHGPAEAFF	TGTGCCAGTAGTTCCGGACACGGGCCGGCTGAAGCTTTCTTT
TRBV3-1	.	TRBJ1-1	14	many	CASSQVGGDTEAFF	TGTGCCAGCAGCCAAGTTGGGGGGGACACTGAAGCTTTCTTT
TRBV19	.	TRBJ1-1	16	many	CASSIAEGRGFVKAFF	TGTGCCAGTAGTATAGCGGAGGGAAGGGGGTTCGTCAAAGCTTTCTTT
TRBV6-5	TRBD1	TRBJ1-2	14	many	CASSYIGTAEGYTF	TGTGCCAGCAGTTACATCGGGACAGCGGAGGGCTACACCTTC